A selection of T cell receptor beta chains follows, all from one sample in a study of PD-1 blockade in mismatch repair-deficient tumors. Assay: immunoSEQ multiplex PCR; the TCRdb copy retains only in-frame clones and omits some. Counted here are around 15,000 clones, approximately 83% occurring once; the ten biggest clones make up 3.4%. The specimen comprised PBMCs, sampled 4 weeks after starting pembrolizumab. These receptors all come from an adult with mismatch repair-deficient cancer. Both conserved end residues are part of each CDR3. The D gene is left open where the match is weak. A row's size may be missing; if present it is once, few, many or a size class.

CDR3aa: CSARGGGKQYF
CDR3nt: TGCAGTGCTAGAGGGGGGGGGAAGCAGTACTTC
v_gene: TRBV20-1
abundance: NA
d_gene: TRBD2
j_gene: TRBJ2-7

CDR3aa: CASNESPETQYF
CDR3nt: TGTGCCAGTAATGAAAGCCCGGAGACCCAGTACTTC
v_gene: TRBV28
abundance: few
d_gene: NA
j_gene: TRBJ2-5

CDR3aa: CASSFGQLKETQYF
CDR3nt: TGTGCCAGCAGCTTCGGACAGTTAAAAGAGACCCAGTACTTC
v_gene: TRBV5-6
abundance: NA
d_gene: NA
j_gene: TRBJ2-5

CDR3aa: CAWIRAGRYGELFF
CDR3nt: TGTGCCTGGATCCGGGCAGGGAGGTACGGGGAGCTGTTTTTT
v_gene: TRBV30
abundance: NA
d_gene: NA
j_gene: TRBJ2-2

CDR3aa: CASSLGLAGDYEQYF
CDR3nt: TGCGCCAGCAGCTTGGGACTAGCGGGGGACTACGAGCAGTACTTC
v_gene: TRBV5-1
abundance: NA
d_gene: TRBD2
j_gene: TRBJ2-7

CDR3aa: CAVSDTGTSGRELRWEQYF
CDR3nt: TGTGCCGTCAGTGATACCGGGACTAGCGGGAGGGAACTTAGGTGGGAGCAGTACTTC
v_gene: TRBV10-3
abundance: NA
d_gene: TRBD2
j_gene: TRBJ2-7

CDR3aa: CASSLGAGAGGELFF
CDR3nt: TGTGCCAGCAGCTTAGGTGCGGGAGCCGGCGGGGAGCTGTTTTTT
v_gene: TRBV11-3
abundance: NA
d_gene: TRBD2
j_gene: TRBJ2-2

CDR3aa: CASSKPGSQHF
CDR3nt: TGTGCCAGCAGCAAACCGGGGTCCCAGCATTTT
v_gene: TRBV21-1
abundance: NA
d_gene: NA
j_gene: TRBJ1-5

CDR3aa: CASSNSGTPAYEQYF
CDR3nt: TGTGCCAGCAGCAATTCCGGGACACCAGCCTACGAGCAGTACTTC
v_gene: TRBV21-1
abundance: few
d_gene: NA
j_gene: TRBJ2-7

CDR3aa: CASRDGLAKNIQYF
CDR3nt: TGTGCCAGCAGGGACGGACTAGCCAAAAACATTCAGTACTTC
v_gene: TRBV27
abundance: NA
d_gene: NA
j_gene: TRBJ2-4